This TCR beta chain was captured in a study of cytomegalovirus exposure and HLA in healthy donors. Across the study: Early released data had around 89 million unique TCRs, all coming from HLA-typed donors.

Study-level results: Investigators reported 150 to 200 TCR beta chains as tied to cytomegalovirus. A link between a missense DCLRE1C variant and TCR beta V- and J-gene trimming emerged from a later analysis.

Per the germline V gene, CDR1 is SGHTA and CDR2 is FQGNSA. Between the trimmed V and J ends, which lost 3 bases and 0 bases, there was a span of 13 bases. The CDR3 runs to 16 residues. Points on this clone: Its antigen is not identified.

Use of 60 Vbeta and 13 Jbeta primers characterized the PCR. The data were produced by immunoSEQ multiplex PCR, yet TCRdb's version contains in-frame clones alone and is incomplete. The table shows some 140,000 clones, with 65% to 85% occurring only once. The source material was PBMCs. The rearrangement joins TRBV7-2 to TRBJ2-3; D uncertain. This sequence originates from a man between 50 and 59 years old in good health and CMV-seronegative. CDR3 nucleotides: TGTGCCAGCAGCTTTCAGGCCGGTTCTAGCACAGATACGCAGTATTTT. Protein sequence: CASSFQAGSSTDTQYF.